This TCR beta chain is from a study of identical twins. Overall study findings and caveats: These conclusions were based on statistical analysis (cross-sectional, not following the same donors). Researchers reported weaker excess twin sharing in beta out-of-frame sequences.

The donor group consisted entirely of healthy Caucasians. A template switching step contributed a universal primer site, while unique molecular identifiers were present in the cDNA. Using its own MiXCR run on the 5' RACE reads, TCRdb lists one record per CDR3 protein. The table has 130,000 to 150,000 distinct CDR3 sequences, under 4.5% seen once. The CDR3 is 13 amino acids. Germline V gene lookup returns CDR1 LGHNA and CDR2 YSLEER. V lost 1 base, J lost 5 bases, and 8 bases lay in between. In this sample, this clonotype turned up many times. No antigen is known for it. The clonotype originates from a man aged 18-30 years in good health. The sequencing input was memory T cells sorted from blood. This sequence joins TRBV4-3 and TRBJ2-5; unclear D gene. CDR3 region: CASSQGPTETQYF. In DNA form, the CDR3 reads TGCGCCAGCAGCCAAGGGCCTACGGAGACCCAGTACTTC.